This TCR beta chain was documented in a study of CD8+ T cells in alopecia areata. The CDR3 loop spans 13 amino acids. Germline loops: CDR1 MNHDT, CDR2 YYDKIL. The sample holds a few counts of this clone. Gene names refer to mouse genes. Read sequence stops 4 residues before the CDR3 end, and the germline J gene provides the missing end. Following RNA extraction, reverse transcription yielded cDNA that acted as the sequencing template. Sequencing was performed with immunoSEQ multiplex PCR; in TCRdb, only in-frame clones are kept and a portion is missing. The table lists some 110,000 clones, with no singletons.

Sequenced: lesional skin. The J gene is TRBJ2-7, the V gene TRBV17; TRBD1 might be the D (6 bases). The clonotype originates from a C3H/HeJ mouse with alopecia areata. This mouse strain has H2-k as its MHC haplotype. Partial CDR3 DNA: TGTGCTAGCAGTAGGTCAGGGGCTTAT. It encodes CASSRSGAY. The entire CDR3 reads CASSRSGAYEQYF.